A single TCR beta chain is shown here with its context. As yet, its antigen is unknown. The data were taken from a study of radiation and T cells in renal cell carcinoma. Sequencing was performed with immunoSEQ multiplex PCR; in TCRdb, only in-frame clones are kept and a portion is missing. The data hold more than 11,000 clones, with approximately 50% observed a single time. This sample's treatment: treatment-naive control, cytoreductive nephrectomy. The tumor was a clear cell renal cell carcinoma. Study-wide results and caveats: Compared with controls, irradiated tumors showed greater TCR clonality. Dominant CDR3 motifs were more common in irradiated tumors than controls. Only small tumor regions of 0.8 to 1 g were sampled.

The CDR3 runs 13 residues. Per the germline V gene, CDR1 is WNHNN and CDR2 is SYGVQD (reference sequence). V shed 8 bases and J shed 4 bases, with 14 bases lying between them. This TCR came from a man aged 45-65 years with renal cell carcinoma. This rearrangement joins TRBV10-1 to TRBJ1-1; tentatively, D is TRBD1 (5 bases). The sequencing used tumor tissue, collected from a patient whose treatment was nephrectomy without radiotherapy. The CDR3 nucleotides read TGCGCCAGCCGACGGGGGGGGAGCACTGAAGCTTTCTTT. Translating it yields CASRRGGSTEAFF.